This T cell receptor beta chain derives from a study of blood T cell repertoires in COVID-19. At the level of the study: In each case, the material was cDNA or gDNA derived from T cells, B-cell-depleted T cells, or PBMCs.

Produced via immunoSEQ multiplex PCR; TCRdb's table is partial and in-frame only. The table lists roughly 200,000 clones, around 90% of them singletons. Germline CDR1 and CDR2: SGHRS and YFSETQ. CDR3 size: 16 residues. The V gene end was trimmed by 0 bases and the J gene end by 1 base; junction bases not matched to a gene: 3. The gene calls are TRBV5-1 and TRBJ2-4; TRBD2 aligns across 8 bases. The source material was peripheral blood. The sequence was obtained from a middle-aged man with active or convalescent COVID-19. The CDR3 coding sequence is TGCGCCAGCAGCTTGGTGTCTAGCGGGGCCAAAAACATTCAGTACTTC. It codes for CASSLVSSGAKNIQYF.